What follows describes a single T cell receptor (beta chain). The antigen is unknown. Sequence at one end of the junction differs from germline and may be a read error. These data originate in a study of glioma-infiltrating T cells. Study conclusions and caveats: Non-neoplastic patients had below-expected tissue-blood divergence, while all gliomas exceeded expectation. Very few CDR3 sequences were shared between tissue and blood.

Germline V gene data show CDR1 as SNHLY and CDR2 as FYNNEI. The CDR3 sequence is 14 residues long. Amplification of TCR alpha and beta CDR3 regions from RNA used iRepertoire nested multiplex PCR. One-step reverse transcription and amplification started from about 100-400 ng of tissue mRNA or PBMC total RNA. TCRdb passed the multiplex PCR reads through MiXCR, listing each CDR3 protein once. The table has under 200,000 distinct CDR3 sequences, approximately 30% seen once. The rearrangement joins TRBV2 to TRBJ2-3; D remains unclear. This clonotype was sampled from a human donor with low-grade glioma or glioblastoma, undergoing nonglioma brain surgery, or in good health (not recorded which). Sequencing was carried out using glioma tissue, nonneoplastic brain tissue, or PBMCs (not recorded which). The CDR3, as DNA: TGTTCCAGCATTGCTTCTCGAAACGCAGATACGCAGTATTTT. As protein: CSSIASRNADTQYF.